Listed below are T cell receptor beta chains from one sample, sequenced in a study of cytomegalovirus exposure and HLA in healthy donors. Here immunoSEQ multiplex PCR was the method, and the copy in TCRdb shows in-frame clones only, minus some. The sample yields 130,000 or so clones, roughly 75% seen once. The sequenced material came from PBMCs. The source of these receptors is a man in his forties in good health and CMV-seronegative. Each CDR3 is given with its conserved first and last residue. D genes are given only for firm matches. For some rows the clone size is stated as once, few or many, or as a class when expanded; others skip it.

size	V	D	J	DNA	CDR3
.	TRBV27	.	TRBJ2-3	TGTGCCAGCAGTTTATTTCACCCCGGTGCCGCAGATACGCAGTATTTT	CASSLFHPGAADTQYF
.	TRBV5-1	TRBD2	TRBJ2-1	TGCGCCAGCAGTACAAACGGACTAGCGAATGAGCAGTTCTTC	CASSTNGLANEQFF
.	TRBV6-6	TRBD2	TRBJ2-5	TGTGCCAGCAGTCAAGCGGGGGGGCAGGAGACCCAGTACTTC	CASSQAGGQETQYF
few	TRBV5-4	.	TRBJ1-6	TGTGCCAGCAGCTTGGCCTCCGCGGGTAGGTCACCCCTCCACTTT	CASSLASAGRSPLHF
.	TRBV5-4	.	TRBJ2-3	TGTGCCAGCAAGAGACAAGCTAGCACAGATACGCAGTATTTT	CASKRQASTDTQYF
.	TRBV4-1	.	TRBJ2-1	TGCGCCAGCAGCCAAGACCCCAGTGGTCATGAGCAGTTCTTC	CASSQDPSGHEQFF
.	TRBV5-4	TRBD1	TRBJ1-2	TGTGCCAGCAGCTCTACAGGGGGCGATGGCTACACCTTC	CASSSTGGDGYTF
.	TRBV18	TRBD1	TRBJ1-2	TGTGCCAGCTCATCCGATACGACAGGGTTGAATGGCTACACCTTC	CASSSDTTGLNGYTF
.	TRBV4-3	.	TRBJ1-6	TGCGCCAGCAGCCAAGATTTCGCTGGGGGCTCACCCCTCCACTTT	CASSQDFAGGSPLHF
.	TRBV19	TRBD1	TRBJ1-6	TGTGCCAGTAGTGTAAACTCAGGGGGCGAATTCTATAATTCACCCCTCCACTTT	CASSVNSGGEFYNSPLHF
.	TRBV6-4	.	TRBJ1-5	TGTGCCAGCAGTGACTCGAGGGCGGGGCGGAGAGGTTATCAGCCCCAGCATTTT	CASSDSRAGRRGYQPQHF
few	TRBV6-5	.	TRBJ1-2	TGTGCCAGCAGTACATACGTTGGTAACTATGGCTACACCTTC	CASSTYVGNYGYTF
.	TRBV15	.	TRBJ2-3	TGTGCCACCAGCAGAGCTGAGGGGGGGGGTGTGGATACGCAGTATTTT	CATSRAEGGGVDTQYF
.	TRBV28	TRBD1	TRBJ1-5	TGTGCCAGCAGCCTACAGGGGGCGGGGCGTGCGCCCCAGCATTTT	CASSLQGAGRAPQHF
.	TRBV29-1	TRBD1	TRBJ1-2	TGCAGCGTTGGACCACAGGGGGTGCGCGGCTACGCCTTC	CSVGPQGVRGYAF
.	TRBV9	.	TRBJ2-2	TGTGCCAGCAGCGTAGACGCAGTGAACACCGGGGAGCTGTTTTTT	CASSVDAVNTGELFF
.	TRBV4-1	.	TRBJ1-2	TGCGCCAGCAGCCAAGCCAGCGGGGGGCTCGACTATGGCTACACCTTC	CASSQASGGLDYGYTF
.	TRBV10-3	.	TRBJ1-4	TGTGCCAGCCACAGGGATATTAATGAAAAACTGTTTTTT	CASHRDINEKLFF
once	TRBV27	TRBD1	TRBJ2-7	TGTGCCAGCAGTCATCGACAGGGGGAAACCTACGAGCAGTACTTC	CASSHRQGETYEQYF
.	TRBV27	TRBD2	TRBJ2-3	TGTGCCAGCAGCGCGTCACTAGCGGGGGAAGATACGCAGTATTTT	CASSASLAGEDTQYF
.	TRBV5-1	.	TRBJ2-3	TGCGCCAGCAGCTTGGGAGAAATAGCGGTCCTGGGCACAGATACGCAGTATTTT	CASSLGEIAVLGTDTQYF
.	TRBV11-2	TRBD1	TRBJ2-7	TGTGCCAGTTTCGGGACAGGGGAGTCAAAACGGCAGCAGTACTTC	CASFGTGESKRQQYF
once	TRBV6-5	.	TRBJ2-7	TGTGCCAGCAGGACGACGATGACAGGAACAAACGAGCAGTACTTC	CASRTTMTGTNEQYF
.	TRBV7-2	TRBD1	TRBJ2-7	TGTGCCAGCAGCCCAGACAAAGGGACAGCCTACTACGAGCAGTACTTC	CASSPDKGTAYYEQYF
.	TRBV6-5	TRBD1	TRBJ1-1	TGTGCCAGCAGCCAATTGACAGGGCCGAACACTGAAGCTTTCTTT	CASSQLTGPNTEAFF
.	TRBV7-8	.	TRBJ2-3	TGTGCCAGCAGCTTAGTCGGGGGGCGGGGAGATACGCAGTATTTT	CASSLVGGRGDTQYF
.	TRBV7-2	.	TRBJ2-7	TGTGCCAGCAGCTTATCAGGTTTTGCCTACGAGCAGTACTTC	CASSLSGFAYEQYF